The sequence of this TCR beta chain was determined in a study of radiotherapy plus CTLA-4 blockade in lung cancer (dated by TCRdb to between 2017 and 2018). Background on the whole study: Objective responses occurred in roughly 19% of enrolled patients, and approximately 34% achieved disease control. Study-wide findings and limitations: Increased serum interferon-beta after radiation, together with early dynamic changes in blood T cell clones, were reported to be the strongest predictors of response. TCR clones derived from tumors expanded in peripheral blood after treatment with radiotherapy and ipilimumab.

Library generation was performed with the immunoSEQ multiplex PCR assay. The table was pulled from immuneACCESS by TCRdb, which kept in-frame rearrangements only. Such tables lose some clones; where checked, under half of the loss comes from unresolved V genes, and the rest has no known cause. The sample table records 70,000 to 85,000 clones; nearly 75% of these occur just once. Over 9% of the sample belongs to the ten largest clones. Focal radiation therapy combined with CTLA-4 blockade (ipilimumab) was tested in patients with chemo-refractory metastatic non-small-cell lung cancer. As to this clone: Its antigen remains undetermined. Per-base qualities were not stored, and no clone one base away is much larger.

Cut back by 1 base and 2 bases, the V and J ends lie 14 bases apart. Reading the germline V gene gives CDR1 SQVTM and CDR2 ANQGSEA. Spanning cysteine to phenylalanine, the CDR3 consists of 15 amino acids. Just CDR3 DNA is preserved here, 45 bases in frame from base 1. The clonotype comes from a human donor with non-small cell lung cancer whose response to radiotherapy plus ipilimumab could not be evaluated. The chain was built from TRBV29-1 and TRBJ1-2, with a weak D call of TRBD1 (5 bases match). Material: peripheral blood, obtained from a patient treated with radiotherapy plus ipilimumab. In nucleotides, the sequence is TGCAGCGTTGAAGGACAGCGAGGATACAACTATGGCTACACCTTC. Translated, it reads CSVEGQRGYNYGYTF.